The entry below gives a single T cell receptor (beta chain) sequence along with its context. Sequenced by immunoSEQ multiplex PCR; TCRdb stores in-frame clones only, minus some. This sample yields about 88,000 clones, of which 90% to 95% are seen a single time; about 0.26% belongs to the top ten. The sample belongs to a study of technical replicates of blood from a few donors. The CDR3 runs 15 residues. From germline, CDR1 is SGHVS and CDR2 FNYEAQ. Germline trimming cut 5 bases from V and 6 bases from J; bases unmatched to any gene: 10. V usage is TRBV7-6 and J usage is TRBJ2-3; 8 bases match TRBD1. Specimen: T cells isolated from PBMCs. This TCR came from a human donor in good health. The CDR3: CASSERQGPLDTQYF. CDR3 DNA sequence: TGTGCCAGCAGCGAGAGACAGGGGCCTCTTGATACGCAGTATTTT.